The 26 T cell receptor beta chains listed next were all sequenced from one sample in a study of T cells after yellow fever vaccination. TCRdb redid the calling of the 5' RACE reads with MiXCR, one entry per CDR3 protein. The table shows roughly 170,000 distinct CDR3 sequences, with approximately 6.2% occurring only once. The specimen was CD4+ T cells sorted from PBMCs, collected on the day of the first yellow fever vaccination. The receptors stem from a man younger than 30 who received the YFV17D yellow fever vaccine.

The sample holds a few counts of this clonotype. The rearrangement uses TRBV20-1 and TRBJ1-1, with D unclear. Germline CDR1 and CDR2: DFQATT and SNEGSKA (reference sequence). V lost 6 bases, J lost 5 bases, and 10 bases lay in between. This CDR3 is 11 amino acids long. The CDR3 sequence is CSAVRQTEAFF. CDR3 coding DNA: TGCAGTGCCGTCAGGCAGACTGAAGCTTTCTTT.

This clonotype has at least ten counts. For the CDR3, the DNA is TGCAGCGTGGATCGGGGGTACACAGATACGCAGTATTTT. Its translation is CSVDRGYTDTQYF. The J gene is TRBJ2-3, the V gene TRBV29-1; TRBD2 is a possible D gene (6 bases). This CDR3 has 13 residues. V gave up 6 bases and J gave up 2 bases, with 12 bases separating them. Germline V gives CDR1 SQVTM, CDR2 ANQGSEA.

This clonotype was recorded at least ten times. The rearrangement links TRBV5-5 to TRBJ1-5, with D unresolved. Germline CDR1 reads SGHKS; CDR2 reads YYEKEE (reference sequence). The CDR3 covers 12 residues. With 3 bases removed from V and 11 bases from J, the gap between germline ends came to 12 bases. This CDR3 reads CASSSATSAQHF. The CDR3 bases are TGTGCCAGCAGCTCCGCGACCTCGGCCCAGCATTTT.

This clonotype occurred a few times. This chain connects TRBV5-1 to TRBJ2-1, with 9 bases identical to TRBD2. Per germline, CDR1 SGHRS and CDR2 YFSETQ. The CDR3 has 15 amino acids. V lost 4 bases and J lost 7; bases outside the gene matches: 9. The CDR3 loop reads CASSPGPSGGNEQFF. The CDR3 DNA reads TGCGCCAGCAGCCCAGGCCCCAGCGGGGGGAATGAGCAGTTCTTC.

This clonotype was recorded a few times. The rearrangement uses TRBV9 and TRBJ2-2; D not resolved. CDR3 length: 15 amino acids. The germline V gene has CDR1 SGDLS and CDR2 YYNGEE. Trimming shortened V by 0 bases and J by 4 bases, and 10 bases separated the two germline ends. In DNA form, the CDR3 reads TGTGCCAGCAGCGTAGAGGGTGGAGCCACCGGGGAGCTGTTTTTT. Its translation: CASSVEGGATGELFF.

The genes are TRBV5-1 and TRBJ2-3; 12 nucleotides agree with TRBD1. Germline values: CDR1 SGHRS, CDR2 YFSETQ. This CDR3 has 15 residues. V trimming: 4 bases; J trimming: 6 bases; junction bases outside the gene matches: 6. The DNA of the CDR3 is TGCGCCAGCAGCCCCGGGACAGGGGGCGGGGATACGCAGTATTTT. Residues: CASSPGTGGGDTQYF.

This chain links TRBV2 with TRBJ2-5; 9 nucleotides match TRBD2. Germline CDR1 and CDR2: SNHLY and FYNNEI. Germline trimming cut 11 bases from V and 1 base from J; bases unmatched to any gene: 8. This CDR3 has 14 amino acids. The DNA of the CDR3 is TGTGCCGGTCGGACTAGCGCGCCCCAAGAGACCCAGTACTTC. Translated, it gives CAGRTSAPQETQYF. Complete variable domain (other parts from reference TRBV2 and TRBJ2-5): EPEVTQTPSHQVTQMGQEVILRCVPISNHLYFYWYRQILGQKVEFLVSFYNNEISEKSEIFDDQFSVERPDGSNFTLKIRSTKLEDSAMYFCAGRTSAPQETQYFGPGTRLLVL.

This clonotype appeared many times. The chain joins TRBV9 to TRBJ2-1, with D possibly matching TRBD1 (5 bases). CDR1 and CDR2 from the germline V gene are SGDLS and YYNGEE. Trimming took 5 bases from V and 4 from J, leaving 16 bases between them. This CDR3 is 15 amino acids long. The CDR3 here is CASRGVGAEYNEQFF. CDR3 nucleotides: TGTGCCAGCAGGGGTGTAGGGGCGGAATACAATGAGCAGTTCTTC. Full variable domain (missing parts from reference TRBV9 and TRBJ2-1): DSGVTQTPKHLITATGQRVTLRCSPRSGDLSVYWYQQSLDQGLQFLIQYYNGEERAKGNILERFSAQQFPDLHSELNLSSLELGDSALYFCASRGVGAEYNEQFFGPGTRLTVL.

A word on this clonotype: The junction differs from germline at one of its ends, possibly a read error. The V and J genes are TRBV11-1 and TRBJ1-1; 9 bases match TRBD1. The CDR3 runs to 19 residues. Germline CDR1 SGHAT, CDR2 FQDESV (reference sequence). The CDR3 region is CASSRRRIGTGLVNTVAFF. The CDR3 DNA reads TGTGCCAGCAGCCGGAGGCGTATCGGGACAGGGCTTGTGAACACTGTAGCTTTCTTT.

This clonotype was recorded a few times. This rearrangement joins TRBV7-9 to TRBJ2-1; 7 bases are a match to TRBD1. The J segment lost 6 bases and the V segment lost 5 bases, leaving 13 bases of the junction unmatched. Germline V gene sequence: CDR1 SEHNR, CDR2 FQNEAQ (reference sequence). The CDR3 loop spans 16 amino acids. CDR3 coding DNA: TGTGCCAGCAGCCCCCCCTGGACAGGCCGGGGCAATGAGCAGTTCTTC. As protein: CASSPPWTGRGNEQFF. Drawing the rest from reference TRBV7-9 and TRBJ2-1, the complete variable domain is DTGVSQNPRHKITKRGQNVTFRCDPISEHNRLYWYRQTLGQGPEFLTYFQNEAQLEKSRLLSDRFSAERPKGSFSTLEIQRTEQGDSAMYLCASSPPWTGRGNEQFFGPGTRLTVL.

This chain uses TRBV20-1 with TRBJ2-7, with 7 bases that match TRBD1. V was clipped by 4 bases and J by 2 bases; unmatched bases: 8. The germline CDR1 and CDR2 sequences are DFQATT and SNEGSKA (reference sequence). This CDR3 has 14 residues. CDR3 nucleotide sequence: TGCAGTGCTAAGTCGGGGACAGCCACCTACGAGCAGTACTTC. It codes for CSAKSGTATYEQYF.

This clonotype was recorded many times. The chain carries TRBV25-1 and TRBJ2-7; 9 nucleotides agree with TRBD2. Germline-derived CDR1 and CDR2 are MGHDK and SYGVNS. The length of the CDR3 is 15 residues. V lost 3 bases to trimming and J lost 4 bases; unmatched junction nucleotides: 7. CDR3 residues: CASSDAAGGRYEQYF. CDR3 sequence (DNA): TGTGCCAGCAGTGATGCAGCGGGGGGACGGTACGAGCAGTACTTC.

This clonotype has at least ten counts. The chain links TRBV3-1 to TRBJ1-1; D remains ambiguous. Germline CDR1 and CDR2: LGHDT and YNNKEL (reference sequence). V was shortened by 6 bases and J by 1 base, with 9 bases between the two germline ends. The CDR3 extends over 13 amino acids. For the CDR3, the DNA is TGTGCCAGCAGGCTGCAGGAGAACACTGAAGCTTTCTTT. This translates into CASRLQENTEAFF.

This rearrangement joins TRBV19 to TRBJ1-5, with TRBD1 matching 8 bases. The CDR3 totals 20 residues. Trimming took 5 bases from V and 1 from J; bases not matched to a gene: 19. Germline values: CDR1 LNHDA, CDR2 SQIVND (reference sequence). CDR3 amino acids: CASSVWDRSDFLPSNQPQHF. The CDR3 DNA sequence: TGTGCCAGTAGTGTCTGGGACAGGAGTGACTTCCTCCCGAGCAATCAGCCCCAGCATTTT.

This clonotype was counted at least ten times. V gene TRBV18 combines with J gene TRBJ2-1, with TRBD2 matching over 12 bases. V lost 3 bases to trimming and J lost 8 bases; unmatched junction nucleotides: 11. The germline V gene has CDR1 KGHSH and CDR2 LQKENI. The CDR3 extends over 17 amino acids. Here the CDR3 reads CASSPVYGLAGKDEQFF. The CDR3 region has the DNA TGTGCCAGCTCACCGGTATACGGACTAGCGGGGAAGGATGAGCAGTTCTTC.

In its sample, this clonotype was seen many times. This CDR3 reads CASSLAGTGGGETQYF. The CDR3 region has the DNA TGTGCCAGCAGCTTAGCCGGAACAGGGGGCGGAGAGACCCAGTACTTC. V and J are TRBV7-2 and TRBJ2-5; 9 bases are shared with TRBD1. Germline lookup yields CDR1 SGHTA and CDR2 FQGNSA. The V segment lost 0 bases and the J segment 4 bases; nucleotides outside the gene matches: 6. The CDR3 totals 16 residues.

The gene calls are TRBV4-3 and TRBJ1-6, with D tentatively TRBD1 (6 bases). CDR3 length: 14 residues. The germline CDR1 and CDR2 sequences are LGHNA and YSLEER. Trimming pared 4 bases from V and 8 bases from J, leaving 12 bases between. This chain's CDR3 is CASSPGQRDSPLHF. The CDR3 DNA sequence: TGCGCCAGCAGCCCCGGACAGAGGGATTCACCCCTCCACTTT.

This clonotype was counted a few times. CDR3 in amino acids: CASSLAGRAGELFF. The CDR3 DNA is TGTGCCAGCAGCTTAGCAGGGAGGGCCGGGGAGCTGTTTTTT. The chain employs TRBV7-2 and TRBJ2-2; 7 nucleotides align to TRBD2. Trimming cost V 0 bases and J 6 bases; bases outside gene matches: 1. The V gene's germline CDR1 is SGHTA and CDR2 FQGNSA. The CDR3 runs to 14 residues.

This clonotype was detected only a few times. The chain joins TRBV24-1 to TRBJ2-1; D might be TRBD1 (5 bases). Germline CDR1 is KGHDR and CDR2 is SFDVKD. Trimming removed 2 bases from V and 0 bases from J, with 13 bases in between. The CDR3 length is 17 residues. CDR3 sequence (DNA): TGTGCCACCAGTGATTGGGCAGGGATAAGCTCCTACAATGAGCAGTTCTTC. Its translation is CATSDWAGISSYNEQFF.

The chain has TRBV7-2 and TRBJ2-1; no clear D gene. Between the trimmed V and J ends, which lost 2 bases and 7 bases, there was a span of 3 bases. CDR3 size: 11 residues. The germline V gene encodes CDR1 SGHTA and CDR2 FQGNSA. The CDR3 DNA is TGTGCCAGCAGCTTACAAAATGAGCAGTTCTTC. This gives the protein CASSLQNEQFF.

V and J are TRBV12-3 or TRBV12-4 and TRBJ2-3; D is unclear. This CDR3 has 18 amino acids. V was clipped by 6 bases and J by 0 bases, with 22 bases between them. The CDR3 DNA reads TGTGCCAGCAGCCCACAGTTACTCCCCTACCCGAGCACAGATACGCAGTATTTT. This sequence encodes CASSPQLLPYPSTDTQYF.

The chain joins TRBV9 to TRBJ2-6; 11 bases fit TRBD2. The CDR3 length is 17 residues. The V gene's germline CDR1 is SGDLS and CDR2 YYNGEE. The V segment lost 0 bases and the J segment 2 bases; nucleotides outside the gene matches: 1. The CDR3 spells CASSVELAGAGANVLTF. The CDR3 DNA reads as TGTGCCAGCAGCGTAGAACTAGCGGGGGCTGGGGCCAACGTCCTGACTTTC. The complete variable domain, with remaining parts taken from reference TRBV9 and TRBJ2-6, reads DSGVTQTPKHLITATGQRVTLRCSPRSGDLSVYWYQQSLDQGLQFLIQYYNGEERAKGNILERFSAQQFPDLHSELNLSSLELGDSALYFCASSVELAGAGANVLTFGAGSRLTVL.

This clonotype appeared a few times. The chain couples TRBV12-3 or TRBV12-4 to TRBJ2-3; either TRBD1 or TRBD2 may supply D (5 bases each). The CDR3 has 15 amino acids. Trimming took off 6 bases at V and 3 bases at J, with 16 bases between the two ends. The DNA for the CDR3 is TGTGCCAGCAGAGTCCCGGGACGACTAACAGATACGCAGTATTTT. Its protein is CASRVPGRLTDTQYF.

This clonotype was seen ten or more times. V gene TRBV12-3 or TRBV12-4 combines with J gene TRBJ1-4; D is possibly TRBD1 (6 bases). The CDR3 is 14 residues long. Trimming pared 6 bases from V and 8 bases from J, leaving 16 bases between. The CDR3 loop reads CASSSTTGNEKLFF. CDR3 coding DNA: TGTGCCAGCAGCTCTACTACAGGGAACGAAAAACTGTTTTTT.

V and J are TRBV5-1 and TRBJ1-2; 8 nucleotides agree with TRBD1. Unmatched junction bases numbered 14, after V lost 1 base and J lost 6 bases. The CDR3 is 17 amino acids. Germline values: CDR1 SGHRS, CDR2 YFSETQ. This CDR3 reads CASSLLIGQGMENGYTF. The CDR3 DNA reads TGCGCCAGCAGCTTGCTAATAGGACAGGGAATGGAGAATGGCTACACCTTC.

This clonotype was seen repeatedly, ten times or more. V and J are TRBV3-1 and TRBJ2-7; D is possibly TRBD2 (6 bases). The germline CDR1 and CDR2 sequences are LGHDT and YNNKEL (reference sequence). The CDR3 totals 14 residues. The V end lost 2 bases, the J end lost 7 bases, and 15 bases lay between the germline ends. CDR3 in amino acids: CASSQTEAGGEQYV. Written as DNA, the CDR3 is TGTGCCAGCAGCCAAACGGAAGCTGGGGGGGAGCAGTACGTC.